What follows are 19 T cell receptor beta chains derived from one specimen sequenced in a study of blood T cell repertoires in COVID-19. Measured with immunoSEQ multiplex PCR; TCRdb has only the in-frame clones, and not every one. The data show 250,000 to 400,000 clones, more than 75% seen once. The specimen sequenced was PBMCs or T cells enriched from blood (not recorded which). The source of these receptors is a woman aged 30 to 39 who had recovered from COVID-19.

V is TRBV28 and J is TRBJ2-5; the match to TRBD2 covers 10 bases. Germline CDR1 MDHEN, CDR2 SYDVKM. This CDR3 contains 15 residues. V shed 6 bases, J shed 5 bases, and the junction held 9 bases outside the gene matches. The CDR3 here is CASRTSGAVVETQYF. The CDR3 coding sequence is TGTGCCAGCAGAACTAGCGGGGCCGTCGTGGAGACCCAGTACTTC. The full variable domain, with the rest looked up from reference TRBV28 and TRBJ2-5, is DVKVTQSSRYLVKRTGEKVFLECVQDMDHENMFWYRQDPGLGLRLIYFSYDVKMKEKGDIPEGYSVSREKKERFSLILESASTNQTSMYLCASRTSGAVVETQYFGPGTRLLVL.

This clone was recorded a few times. J is TRBJ1-2 and V is TRBV25-1; 10 nucleotides line up with TRBD1. V dropped 6 bases and J dropped 6; count of bases not matched to a gene: 4. Looked up from germline, CDR1 is MGHDK and CDR2 is SYGVNS. This CDR3 has 13 residues. For the CDR3, the DNA is TGTGCCAGCAGGGGGACAGGGGTGGATGGCTACACCTTC. As protein: CASRGTGVDGYTF.

This chain uses TRBV1 with TRBJ2-1; whether TRBD1, the table's D call, matches the DNA was not checked. TRBV1 is an annotated pseudogene. The CDR3 runs to 12 residues. DNA for the CDR3: TGCGCCCACAGGGAGAATTACAATGAGCAGTTCTTC. It specifies CAHRENYNEQFF.

This sequence joins TRBV7-2 and TRBJ2-7, with 10 bases fitting TRBD1. V gave up 0 bases and J gave up 4 bases; unmatched junction bases: 3. This CDR3 comprises 15 residues. Germline loops: CDR1 SGHTA, CDR2 FQGNSA. CDR3 region: CASSLAGQGFYEQYF. As DNA, the CDR3 is TGTGCCAGCAGCTTAGCGGGACAGGGGTTTTACGAGCAGTACTTC.

The V and J genes are TRBV27 and TRBJ1-2; a possible D gene is TRBD1 (6 bases). V was cut by 6 bases and J by 3 bases, with 23 bases left in between. Germline CDR1 reads MNHEY; CDR2 reads SMNVEV (reference sequence). CDR3 length equals 17 residues. As DNA, the CDR3 is TGTGCCAGCAGGTTCCTTGGGGGGGGCTCCATGGACTATGGCTACACCTTC. Its translation is CASRFLGGGSMDYGYTF.

V gene TRBV6-4 combines with J gene TRBJ1-1, with TRBD1 identical over 7 bases. V lost 3 bases to trimming and J lost 1 base; unmatched junction nucleotides: 8. The CDR3 sequence is 16 residues long. CDR1 is MRHNA and CDR2 is SNTAGT in the germline V gene. The CDR3 sequence: CASSDSTGWGNTEAFF. The CDR3 DNA reads TGTGCCAGCAGTGATTCGACAGGGTGGGGGAACACTGAAGCTTTCTTT.

The CDR3 region is CASSLGSNRVLGSYEQYF. CDR3 bases: TGTGCCAGCAGCTTGGGGTCAAACAGGGTGCTTGGTTCCTACGAGCAGTACTTC. The V gene is TRBV5-6, the J gene TRBJ2-7; D is perhaps TRBD1 (6 bases). V was pared by 0 bases and J by 1 base, with 20 bases between. CDR1 and CDR2 (germline): SGHDT, YYEEEE. This CDR3 spans 18 amino acids.

The chain links TRBV5-6 to TRBJ2-5; 8 bases fit TRBD2. J was trimmed by 5 bases and V by 4 bases; bases with no gene match: 4. The CDR3 runs to 13 residues. Per germline, CDR1 SGHDT and CDR2 YYEEEE. The CDR3 region is CASSPSGGETQYF. Written as DNA, the CDR3 is TGTGCCAGCAGCCCCAGCGGGGGTGAGACCCAGTACTTC.

There are a few counts of this clone. This chain links TRBV11-3 with TRBJ1-1; the D gene is possibly TRBD1 (5 bases). The V end was cut by 7 bases, the J end by 0 bases, with 15 bases between. This CDR3 has 15 amino acids. Per the germline V gene, CDR1 is SGHNT and CDR2 is YENEEA. The CDR3 DNA reads TGTGCCAGCACCTTCTTCGGGGGTTTGAACACTGAAGCTTTCTTT. It translates to CASTFFGGLNTEAFF. The variable domain in full, completed from reference TRBV11-3 and TRBJ1-1, reads EAGVVQSPRYKIIEKKQPVAFWCNPISGHNTLYWYLQNLGQGPELLIRYENEEAVDDSQLPKDRFSAERLKGVDSTLKIQPAELGDSAVYLCASTFFGGLNTEAFFGQGTRLTVV.

This chain connects TRBV29-1 to TRBJ2-1; 7 positions agree with TRBD2. This CDR3 spans 11 amino acids. Per germline, CDR1 SQVTM and CDR2 ANQGSEA. Germline trimming cut 0 bases from V and 14 bases from J; bases unmatched to any gene: 4. CDR3 sequence: CSVEEWSGEFF. The CDR3 DNA is TGCAGCGTTGAAGAGTGGAGCGGGGAGTTCTTC.

This chain joins TRBV6-1 and TRBJ1-5, with 7 bases fitting TRBD1. After removal of 4 bases from V and 5 bases from J, the junction contained 11 bases not matched to a gene. This CDR3 comprises 16 residues. CDR1 and CDR2 from the germline V gene are MNHNS and SASEGT. The CDR3 loop reads CASSGPGTARDQPQHF. CDR3 sequence (DNA): TGTGCCAGCAGTGGACCTGGGACAGCACGCGATCAGCCCCAGCATTTT.

This clone was observed once. This chain connects TRBV7-2 to TRBJ2-1, with 12 bases aligning to TRBD2. The germline CDR1 and CDR2 sequences are SGHTA and FQGNSA. This CDR3 region has 15 residues. The junction had 9 bases not matched to a gene; V was cut back by 5 bases and J by 10 bases. The CDR3 region has the DNA TGTGCCAGCAGCACGTCTAGCGGGGGGGCTCGCGAGCAGTTCTTC. This gives the protein CASSTSSGGAREQFF.

The chain carries TRBV6-6 and TRBJ2-7; 8 bases fit TRBD1. CDR3 length equals 14 residues. V lost 6 bases to trimming and J lost 3 bases; unmatched junction nucleotides: 7. Germline V gives CDR1 MNHNY, CDR2 SVGAGI (reference sequence). The CDR3, as DNA: TGTGCCAGCAGCTTCGGACAGGGTTTCTACGAGCAGTACTTC. Protein: CASSFGQGFYEQYF.

The chain links TRBV5-1 to TRBJ1-1; tentatively, D is TRBD1 (6 bases). The germline CDR1 and CDR2 sequences are SGHRS and YFSETQ. CDR3 length: 15 amino acids. V was pared by 4 bases and J by 1 base, with 14 bases between. In DNA form, the CDR3 reads TGCGCCAGCAGCCCTGAAGAGGACAGGAACACTGAAGCTTTCTTT. Its translation is CASSPEEDRNTEAFF.

The rearrangement uses TRBV9 and TRBJ2-3; D ambiguous. CDR3 length equals 12 residues. The ends were cut back, 6 bases at V and 1 base at J, with 6 bases in the middle. Per germline, CDR1 SGDLS and CDR2 YYNGEE. CDR3 residues: CASNRGTDTQYF. As DNA, the CDR3 is TGTGCCAGCAACCGGGGCACAGATACGCAGTATTTT.

The chain couples TRBV5-6 to TRBJ2-5; 9 bases align to TRBD1. V was pared by 5 bases and J by 4 bases, with 6 bases of the junction left unmatched. The germline V gene encodes CDR1 SGHDT and CDR2 YYEEEE. The CDR3 extends over 14 amino acids. The CDR3 nucleotides read TGTGCCAGCAGGCGGACAGGGGCAAGAGAGACCCAGTACTTC. Translated, it gives CASRRTGARETQYF.

The gene calls are TRBV7-2 and TRBJ2-5; TRBD1 matches at 10 bases. Germline assignment: CDR1 SGHTA and CDR2 FQGNSA. CDR3 length: 15 amino acids. V trimming: 3 bases; J trimming: 4 bases; junction bases outside the gene matches: 5. CDR3 amino acids: CASSLDRGWRETQYF. The CDR3, as DNA: TGTGCCAGCAGCTTGGACAGGGGGTGGAGAGAGACCCAGTACTTC.

The chain is built from TRBV7-9 and TRBJ2-7; 7 positions match TRBD2. From germline, CDR1 is SEHNR and CDR2 FQNEAQ (reference sequence). There are 13 residues in the CDR3. Losses at the gene ends were 4 bases for V and 6 bases for J; bases not matched to a gene: 6. This CDR3 is CASSSPGRPEQYF. The CDR3, as DNA: TGTGCCAGCAGCTCCCCCGGGAGGCCCGAGCAGTACTTC.

This clone was detected only once. J is TRBJ1-1 and V is TRBV5-1, with 11 bases that match TRBD1. This CDR3 has 14 residues. Losses at the gene ends were 5 bases for V and 5 bases for J; bases not matched to a gene: 5. In germline, CDR1 is SGHRS, CDR2 YFSETQ. This CDR3 reads CASRLGQGATEAFF. In DNA form, the CDR3 reads TGCGCCAGCAGACTCGGACAGGGGGCTACTGAAGCTTTCTTT.